The 10 T cell receptor beta chains below all came from one sample that was sequenced in a study of blood T cell repertoires in COVID-19. The assay was immunoSEQ multiplex PCR, and TCRdb's table has in-frame clones only and misses some. The table shows 200,000 to 250,000 clones, with more than 75% occurring only once. The sample was peripheral blood. These receptors all stem from a man aged 55 to 70 who had recovered from COVID-19.

The chain combines TRBV28 with TRBJ1-2; D is perhaps TRBD1 (5 bases). Germline CDR1 MDHEN, CDR2 SYDVKM. V dropped 3 bases and J dropped 0 bases, with 8 bases sitting between them. The CDR3 extends over 14 amino acids. The CDR3 DNA reads as TGTGCCAGCAGTTTTGGGGCAACTAACTATGGCTACACCTTC. Protein: CASSFGATNYGYTF.

The chain has TRBV6-1 and TRBJ2-3; D unclear. The CDR3 has 17 amino acids. Germline-derived CDR1 and CDR2 are MNHNS and SASEGT. Trimming shortened V by 2 bases and J by 2 bases, and 17 bases separated the two germline ends. This chain's CDR3 is CASSEWAGSGPTDTQYF. The CDR3, as DNA: TGTGCCAGCAGTGAATGGGCCGGTTCAGGCCCCACAGATACGCAGTATTTT.

The V gene is TRBV7-9, the J gene TRBJ2-7; 7 positions match TRBD1. J was trimmed by 0 bases and V by 2 bases; bases with no gene match: 4. Germline-derived CDR1 and CDR2 are SEHNR and FQNEAQ (reference sequence). This CDR3 is 15 amino acids long. CDR3 protein: CASSLTGQSSYEQYF. Written as DNA, the CDR3 is TGTGCCAGCAGCTTAACGGGACAGAGCTCCTACGAGCAGTACTTC. The variable domain in full, completed from reference TRBV7-9 and TRBJ2-7, reads DTGVSQNPRHKITKRGQNVTFRCDPISEHNRLYWYRQTLGQGPEFLTYFQNEAQLEKSRLLSDRFSAERPKGSFSTLEIQRTEQGDSAMYLCASSLTGQSSYEQYFGPGTRLTVT.

The chain uses TRBV27 and TRBJ2-3, with 12 bases identical to TRBD2. V shed 4 bases, J shed 4 bases, and the junction held 6 bases outside the gene matches. The CDR3 loop spans 16 amino acids. Looked up from germline, CDR1 is MNHEY and CDR2 is SMNVEV (reference sequence). The CDR3 region is CASSSPTSGSADTQYF. Written as DNA, the CDR3 is TGTGCCAGCAGTTCCCCGACTAGCGGGAGTGCAGATACGCAGTATTTT.

The rearrangement uses TRBV15 and TRBJ2-5; the D is unclear. The CDR3 spans 14 residues. Trimming cost V 2 bases and J 0 bases, with 7 bases left between them. Germline CDR1 reads LNHNV; CDR2 reads YYDKDF (reference sequence). The CDR3 DNA sequence: TGTGCCACCAGCAGATCTAAGTACCAAGAGACCCAGTACTTC. This codes for CATSRSKYQETQYF. Supplemented by reference TRBV15 and TRBJ2-5, the full variable domain reads DAMVIQNPRYQVTQFGKPVTLSCSQTLNHNVMYWYQQKSSQAPKLLFHYYDKDFNNEADTPDNFQSRRPNTSFCFLDIRSPGLGDTAMYLCATSRSKYQETQYFGPGTRLLVL.

The rearrangement joins TRBV5-4 to TRBJ1-2; D is possibly TRBD1 (6 bases). The germline CDR1 and CDR2 sequences are SGHNT and YYREEE (reference sequence). Trimming left V 4 bases short and J 4 bases short, with 17 bases between. The CDR3 runs 15 residues. The DNA of the CDR3 is TGTGCCAGCAGCCCGAGGGCGGGGGCCTCCTATGGCTACACCTTC. Its translation: CASSPRAGASYGYTF.

This chain joins TRBV28 and TRBJ1-2; 10 bases align to TRBD1. Germline V gene data show CDR1 as MDHEN and CDR2 as SYDVKM. With 5 bases clipped from V and 4 bases from J, the junction kept 16 bases outside the gene matches. CDR3 length equals 18 residues. This chain's CDR3 is CASSGSGTGALNSYGYTF. DNA for the CDR3: TGTGCCAGCAGTGGATCCGGGACAGGGGCGTTAAATAGCTATGGCTACACCTTC.

V is TRBV18 and J is TRBJ1-5; no reliable D call. The CDR3 is made up of 17 amino acids. V was trimmed by 3 bases and J by 5 bases, leaving 20 bases between them. Germline V gives CDR1 KGHSH, CDR2 LQKENI. The DNA of the CDR3 is TGTGCCAGCTCACCTCAACCCCCCACAATGTTCCATCAGCCCCAGCATTTT. Its protein product is CASSPQPPTMFHQPQHF.

The genes are TRBV13 and TRBJ2-2; D perhaps matches TRBD2 (5 bases). The V gene lost 5 bases and the J gene lost 5 bases, with 9 bases spanning the gap. This CDR3 is 13 amino acids long. The germline V gene encodes CDR1 PRHDT and CDR2 FYEKMQ (reference sequence). DNA for the CDR3: TGTGCCAGCAGCCGGAGCGGTACCGGGGAGCTGTTTTTT. This encodes CASSRSGTGELFF.

This clone was detected once. The rearrangement uses TRBV19 and TRBJ2-4, with a weak D call TRBD1 (6 bases). CDR1 and CDR2 (germline): LNHDA, SQIVND (reference sequence). The CDR3 has 15 residues. Trimming removed 5 bases at V and 4 bases at J, with 15 bases between. As DNA, the CDR3 is TGTGCCAGTAGTGTTTCCGGGACAACTAAAAACATTCAGTACTTC. Its protein is CASSVSGTTKNIQYF. Drawing the rest from reference TRBV19 and TRBJ2-4, the complete variable domain is DGGITQSPKYLFRKEGQNVTLSCEQNLNHDAMYWYRQDPGQGLRLIYYSQIVNDFQKGDIAEGYSVSREKKESFPLTVTSAQKNPTAFYLCASSVSGTTKNIQYFGAGTRLSVL.